This TCR beta chain is from a study of T-cell reconstitution after alpha-beta-depleted transplantation in children. Study-level findings and limits: A year had passed since transplant, and T-cell counts and diversity by then came mostly from newly produced T cells.

TCRbeta library construction was performed incorporating unique molecular identifiers. TCRdb processed the PCR reads anew with MiXCR; each CDR3 protein has one entry. The data hold about 440,000 distinct CDR3 sequences, with approximately 42% observed a single time. Per germline, CDR1 KGHSH and CDR2 LQKENI. CDR3 length: 16 residues. This clonotype was found many times. What it binds is not known. One end of the junction fails to match germline, which may point to a read error. The sequenced sample was PBMCs, obtained before TCRalphabeta/CD19-depleted stem cell transplant. The gene calls are TRBV18 and TRBJ2-3; TRBD1 is a possible D gene (6 bases). The TCR sequence derives from a girl aged 2 to 10 with aplastic anemia, due to receive a stem cell transplant. Written as DNA, the CDR3 is TGTGCCAGCTCGCCACTACAGGGCCCTCCGCCAGATACGCAGTATTTT. This sequence encodes CASSPLQGPPPDTQYF.